These 5 T cell receptor beta chains were all obtained from the same sample, sequenced in a study of beta chain features in type 1 diabetes. Overall study findings and caveats: TCRB CDR3s were moderately but significantly shorter in Type 1 diabetes patients in all four CD4+ subsets.

The antigens these receptors bind are not known. The isolated RNA, all of it, was reverse transcribed, so expressed TCRB transcripts were what got sequenced. Using immunoSEQ multiplex PCR, the repertoire was profiled, and TCRdb retains in-frame clones only, with some absent. Here the sample spans nearly 700,000 clones, around 15% being singletons. The sequenced sample was naive CD4+ T cells from blood. These receptors were taken from a man in his late teens or twenties with type 1 diabetes.

This sequence joins TRBV27 and TRBJ2-5, with no clear D. This CDR3 region has 13 residues. V was cut by 2 bases and J by 1 base, with 5 bases left in between. CDR1 MNHEY and CDR2 SMNVEV come from the germline V gene (reference sequence). The DNA of the CDR3 is TGTGCCAGCAGTTTACATAGCCAAGAGACCCAGTACTTC. Amino acid sequence: CASSLHSQETQYF.

The genes are TRBV15 and TRBJ1-1; D is uncertain. CDR1 and CDR2 (germline): LNHNV, YYDKDF (reference sequence). This CDR3 comprises 13 residues. The V and J ends lost 3 bases and 5 bases respectively, with 10 bases between them. DNA of the CDR3: TGTGCCACCAGCAGGATGTCGGGGACTGAAGCTTTCTTT. Its translation is CATSRMSGTEAFF.

A few counts support this clone. The chain couples TRBV5-5 to TRBJ1-1; weak D call: TRBD1 (6 bases). V shed 4 bases and J shed 6 bases, with 16 bases lying between them. Per germline, CDR1 SGHKS and CDR2 YYEKEE (reference sequence). There are 14 residues in the CDR3. The DNA for the CDR3 is TGTGCCAGCAGCCCGGGGGGCGCGACCGCTGAAGCTTTCTTT. Amino acid sequence: CASSPGGATAEAFF.

This chain connects TRBV7-9 to TRBJ2-3; maybe TRBD2 (6 bases). The V end was cut by 5 bases, the J end by 8 bases, with 20 bases between. The CDR3 length is 15 residues. Germline CDR1 reads SEHNR; CDR2 reads FQNEAQ (reference sequence). CDR3 nucleotides: TGTGCCAGCAGCGGAGGGGCCGCAGGATGGACTACGCAGTATTTT. Amino acids: CASSGGAAGWTTQYF.

This clone was counted between two and nine times. The chain has TRBV12-5 and TRBJ1-5; TRBD1 might be the D (5 bases). The CDR3 is 16 amino acids. Trimming took 0 bases from V and 1 from J, leaving 10 bases between them. CDR1 and CDR2 from the germline V gene are LGHNT and FRNRAP. CDR3 loop: CASGLVLGLSNQPQHF. CDR3 coding DNA: TGTGCTAGTGGTTTGGTCTTGGGGCTGAGCAATCAGCCCCAGCATTTT.